The sequence of this T cell receptor beta chain was determined in a study of T cells in Graves' hyperthyroidism and ophthalmopathy. The sample holds many counts of this clonotype. Amplified regions were TCR beta CDR3 sequences from RNA transcripts. Researchers ran a first-round RT-PCR on the TCR CDR3 using the HTBI primer set. TCRdb called the multiplex PCR reads again in MiXCR, with one record for every CDR3 protein. Of 400,000 to 500,000 distinct CDR3 sequences listed, approximately 14% were seen once; the top ten hold about 5%. The CDR3 contains 12 residues. The germline V gene encodes CDR1 KGHSH and CDR2 LQKENI. The germline V and J ends were trimmed by 8 bases and 3 bases, with 10 bases remaining between them. Disease duration under 2 months; hyperthyroidism patients were aged 18 to 65. Clinicians diagnosed patients from clinical symptoms, serum thyroxine and TRAb, thyroid ultrasound and orbital computed tomography.

The chain joins TRBV18 to TRBJ1-2; D not certain. The TCR was taken from a woman aged 18-30 years with Graves' hyperthyroidism. The specimen was blood. The CDR3 protein is CASDRNDYGYTF. The DNA of the CDR3 is TGTGCCAGCGACCGAAATGACTATGGCTACACCTTC. Supplemented by reference TRBV18 and TRBJ1-2, the full variable domain reads NAGVMQNPRHLVRRRGQEARLRCSPMKGHSHVYWYRQLPEEGLKFMVYLQKENIIDESGMPKERFSAEFPKEGPSILRIQQVVRGDSAAYFCASDRNDYGYTFGSGTRLTVV.